A selection of T cell receptor beta chains follows, all from one sample in a study of OX40 agonist ivuxolimab in advanced cancers. The protocol was immunoSEQ multiplex PCR, while the TCRdb copy is restricted to in-frame clones and leaves out a portion. Of 70,000 to 95,000 clones listed, roughly 80% are singletons. The material was CD4+ or CD8+ T cells sorted from blood, obtained in a trial of the OX40 agonist ivuxolimab. The receptors originated from an adult with an advanced solid tumor such as melanoma, head and neck, liver or kidney cancer. The CDR3 runs from the conserved cysteine through the conserved F or W.

len,j_gene,v_gene,CDR3aa
14,TRBJ2-7,TRBV5-1,CASKTGTGLAEQYF
16,TRBJ2-3,TRBV7-3,CASSPGTSRTTDTQYF
14,TRBJ1-5,TRBV4-2,CASSQEPGAQPQHF
14,TRBJ1-5,TRBV7-2,CASSLTGGGQPQHF
15,TRBJ1-2,TRBV6-1,CASSIGNILGDGYTF
13,TRBJ2-7,TRBV11-3,CASSRTGRYEQYF
17,TRBJ1-6,TRBV7-8,CASSPGSFGSWNSPLHF
15,TRBJ1-5,TRBV12-5,CASGLVRMTNQPQHF
12,TRBJ2-7,TRBV7-6,CASSLKGDEQYF
16,TRBJ2-2,TRBV27,CASSLSGQGGTGELFF
14,TRBJ1-6,TRBV7-9,CASSLNQYNSPLHF
17,TRBJ2-3,TRBV7-9,CATPTGGATSSTDTQYF
15,TRBJ2-5,TRBV28,CASSSSAGARETQYF
14,TRBJ2-3,TRBV10-1,CASSESGTKDTQYF
14,TRBJ1-1,TRBV18,CASSPSEGNTEAFF
12,TRBJ1-6,TRBV28,CATLPHNSPLHF
15,NA,TRBV6-4,CASSSTRQGHYEQYF
14,TRBJ2-3,TRBV6-6,CASSGTSGGDTQYF
14,TRBJ1-4,TRBV27,CASSLEGRGEKLFF
15,TRBJ1-4,TRBV5-1,CASSTGRAANEKLFF
16,TRBJ2-6,TRBV19,CASSGTGGTGANVLTF
15,TRBJ2-7,TRBV6-4,CASSQTGTATYEQYF
16,TRBJ1-1,TRBV7-9,CASSLDSAGKGTEAFF
15,TRBJ2-7,TRBV28,CASSPLAGGRYEQYF
14,TRBJ2-3,TRBV6-5,CASSPGQGSDTQYF
13,TRBJ1-5,TRBV5-1,CASREDFRAPQHF
14,TRBJ1-6,TRBV6-5,CASTDLKPGQGLHF
14,TRBJ2-5,TRBV7-2,CASSLNRGQETQYF
14,TRBJ2-7,TRBV6-5,CASTRAMGFNEQYF
13,TRBJ1-5,TRBV6-6,CASSRDSNQPQHF
14,TRBJ2-7,TRBV27,CASSKLSDGYEQYF
13,TRBJ1-1,TRBV30,CAWSGQGDTEAFF
17,TRBJ2-3,TRBV11-2,CASRFSPTDGPSDTQYF
14,TRBJ2-7,TRBV7-2,CASSLVGGVYEQYF
14,TRBJ2-3,TRBV19,CASSRQGSTDTQYF
12,TRBJ2-5,TRBV2,CASRYGQEAQYF
14,TRBJ2-3,TRBV28,CASGSGDRTDTQYF
13,TRBJ2-1,TRBV10-3,CAAAGPSYNEQFF
15,TRBJ1-2,TRBV28,CAILKKTGINGGYTF
16,TRBJ2-2,TRBV7-3,CASSLTPGLGPGELFF
16,TRBJ2-2,TRBV5-1,CASSLTSGANTGELFF
16,TRBJ2-2,TRBV7-9,CASSPPGTTNTGELFF
15,TRBJ2-6,TRBV7-3,CASSSGGLGANVLTF
17,TRBJ2-4,TRBV18,CASSPLGDRLAKNIQYF
15,TRBJ2-7,TRBV7-8,CASSVTAGGIYEQYF
15,TRBJ2-1,TRBV29-1,CSGTRQGRANNEQFF
14,TRBJ1-5,TRBV5-6,CASSLFDRSQPQHF
11,TRBJ1-2,TRBV5-4,CASSSNYGYTF
13,TRBJ2-5,TRBV29-1,CSGEDSLSETQYF
14,TRBJ1-1,TRBV19,CASILDSGGTEAFF
15,TRBJ1-3,TRBV30,CAWTGQGAIGNTIYF
11,TRBJ1-1,TRBV2,CASSDMGEAFF
11,TRBJ1-2,TRBV6-6,CASSFGYGYTF
15,TRBJ1-1,TRBV7-2,CASSWTGQGETEAFF
16,TRBJ2-2,TRBV18,CASSPGGRSNTGELFF
17,TRBJ2-3,TRBV5-1,CASSLATGTGSQNTQYF
16,TRBJ1-1,TRBV5-6,CASSLSEADPRTEAFF
19,TRBJ2-2,TRBV10-1,CASSESTLAGVTNTGELFF
17,TRBJ2-1,TRBV18,CASSPPLAGGPYNEQFF
16,TRBJ2-2,TRBV5-5,CASSPVTGRGTGELFF